Each of the 17 T cell receptor beta chains below was sequenced from the same sample in a study of OX40 agonist ivuxolimab in advanced cancers. Method: immunoSEQ multiplex PCR; TCRdb's copy keeps in-frame clones and lacks some. This sample has fewer than 75,000 clones, with about nine tenths found just once. Sequenced here: CD4+ or CD8+ T cells sorted from blood, sampled in a trial of the OX40 agonist ivuxolimab. These receptors all come from an adult with an advanced solid tumor such as melanoma, head and neck, liver or kidney cancer.

The J gene is TRBJ1-4, the V gene TRBV5-1; unclear D gene. V was clipped by 4 bases and J by 0 bases, with 13 bases between them. CDR3 size: 16 residues. Germline V lookup: CDR1 SGHRS, CDR2 YFSETQ. The CDR3 reads CASSVGGTATNEKLFF. The CDR3, as DNA: TGCGCCAGCAGCGTGGGAGGAACAGCAACTAATGAAAAACTGTTTTTT.

This sequence joins TRBV5-5 and TRBJ2-7; D remains unclear. The CDR3 totals 14 residues. V dropped 0 bases and J dropped 2 bases, with 9 bases sitting between them. CDR1 SGHKS and CDR2 YYEKEE come from the germline V gene (reference sequence). The CDR3 DNA reads TGTGCCAGCAGCTTGGGACCCACGACCTACGAGCAGTACTTC. Protein: CASSLGPTTYEQYF.

The chain is built from TRBV9 and TRBJ2-3, with D tentatively TRBD2 (6 bases). Trimming removed 0 bases from V and 2 bases from J, with 10 bases in between. Germline V gene sequence: CDR1 SGDLS, CDR2 YYNGEE. The CDR3 spans 15 residues. The CDR3 spells CASSVGDFDTDTQYF. The DNA for the CDR3 is TGTGCCAGCAGCGTAGGGGACTTTGACACAGATACGCAGTATTTT.

This clone was observed a handful of times. This chain links TRBV21-1 with TRBJ1-6; whether TRBD1, the table's D call, matches the DNA was not checked. TRBV21-1 is a recognized pseudogene. The CDR3 spans 17 residues. In DNA form, the CDR3 reads TGTGCCAGCAGTGGGACAGGCGGTTGGCCCTATAATTCACCCCTCCACTTT. It specifies CASSGTGGWPYNSPLHF.

In its sample, this clone was seen once. The genes are TRBV14 and TRBJ1-5, with D maybe TRBD1 (5 bases). The CDR3 has 14 amino acids. The germline V gene has CDR1 SGHDN and CDR2 FVKESK. V shed 3 bases and J shed 1 base, with 7 bases lying between them. CDR3 protein: CASSHGTSNQPQHF. The CDR3 DNA sequence: TGTGCCAGCAGCCACGGGACCAGCAATCAGCCCCAGCATTTT.

The CDR3 reads CASKQPNTGELFF. CDR3 bases: TGTGCCAGCAAACAGCCGAACACCGGGGAGCTGTTTTTT. The V call is TRBV28, the J call TRBJ2-2; D call uncertain. The germline V and J ends were trimmed by 7 bases and 0 bases, with 6 bases remaining between them. CDR1 is MDHEN and CDR2 is SYDVKM in the germline V gene. The length of the CDR3 is 13 residues.

This chain links TRBV28 with TRBJ2-7, with a possible D match to TRBD2 (6 bases). Trimming removed 4 bases at V and 5 bases at J, with 15 bases between. The V gene's germline CDR1 is MDHEN and CDR2 SYDVKM. The CDR3 sequence is 14 residues long. In nucleotides, the CDR3 is TGTGCCAGCAGTTCAGGAGGGGATTTGAACGAGCAGTACTTC. It codes for CASSSGGDLNEQYF.

This sequence joins TRBV6-5 and TRBJ1-6; a possible D gene is TRBD1 (5 bases). CDR1 MNHEY and CDR2 SVGAGI come from the germline V gene. The CDR3 covers 15 residues. Trimming took 0 bases from V and 5 from J, leaving 8 bases between them. CDR3: CASSYSRRDNSPLHF. The CDR3 nucleotides read TGTGCCAGCAGTTACTCACGCAGGGATAATTCACCCCTCCACTTT.

The V gene is TRBV2, the J gene TRBJ1-2; possible D gene TRBD1, 6 bases. Germline V lookup: CDR1 SNHLY, CDR2 FYNNEI. V lost 5 bases to trimming and J lost 14 bases, with 18 bases between them. This CDR3 is 12 amino acids long. The CDR3 DNA is TGTGCCAGCAGTTACAGGGTAGCCCGGGTAACCTTC. This encodes CASSYRVARVTF.

This chain joins TRBV9 and TRBJ2-3; D might be TRBD2 (6 bases). CDR1 is SGDLS and CDR2 is YYNGEE in the germline V gene. V was pared by 0 bases and J by 3 bases, with 8 bases between. This CDR3 is 14 amino acids long. DNA of the CDR3: TGTGCCAGCAGCGTAGCTAGCGTAACAGATACGCAGTATTTT. Its translation is CASSVASVTDTQYF.

The chain is built from TRBV19 and TRBJ2-6, with 8 bases that match TRBD1. V lost 5 bases to trimming and J lost 0 bases; unmatched junction nucleotides: 0. There are 15 residues in the CDR3. In germline, CDR1 is LNHDA, CDR2 SQIVND (reference sequence). The DNA of the CDR3 is TGTGCCAGTAGTGACAGGGGCTCTGGGGCCAACGTCCTGACTTTC. Its translation: CASSDRGSGANVLTF.

This clone was detected once. The rearrangement links TRBV5-1 to TRBJ1-2; TRBD1 matches 9 bases. Germline values: CDR1 SGHRS, CDR2 YFSETQ. V lost 3 bases to trimming and J lost 3 bases; unmatched junction nucleotides: 3. This CDR3 contains 14 residues. The CDR3 protein is CASSSQGADYGYTF. In DNA form, the CDR3 reads TGCGCCAGCAGCTCACAGGGGGCGGACTATGGCTACACCTTC.

This chain links TRBV5-1 with TRBJ1-2, with TRBD1 identical over 10 bases. The CDR3 loop spans 14 amino acids. Germline CDR1 is SGHRS and CDR2 is YFSETQ. Germline trimming cut 4 bases from V and 4 bases from J; bases unmatched to any gene: 4. The CDR3 region is CASSGQGEVYGYTF. The CDR3 region has the DNA TGCGCCAGCAGCGGACAGGGGGAGGTCTATGGCTACACCTTC.

The chain uses TRBV7-8 and TRBJ2-7; no firm D call. Trimming cost V 1 base and J 3 bases, with 7 bases left between them. The CDR3 runs to 13 residues. In germline, CDR1 is SGHVS, CDR2 FQNEAQ. The DNA for the CDR3 is TGTGCCAGCAGCTTAGGGCCCGACTACGAGCAGTACTTC. Translating gives CASSLGPDYEQYF.

The chain couples TRBV14 to TRBJ1-3, with a tentative D call TRBD1 (6 bases). V was cut by 4 bases and J by 1 base, with 17 bases left in between. This CDR3 has 17 residues. From germline, CDR1 is SGHDN and CDR2 FVKESK. DNA for the CDR3: TGTGCCAGCAGCCCAAGGGCGGGGGCGGCATCTGGAAACACCATATATTTT. It codes for CASSPRAGAASGNTIYF.

The gene calls are TRBV27 and TRBJ1-3; D is ambiguous. Between the trimmed V and J ends, which lost 3 bases and 3 bases, there was a span of 6 bases. This CDR3 contains 13 residues. Per germline, CDR1 MNHEY and CDR2 SMNVEV (reference sequence). The CDR3 DNA reads TGTGCCAGCAGTTTGATTCGTGGAAACACCATATATTTT. Translating it yields CASSLIRGNTIYF.

V gene TRBV5-6 combines with J gene TRBJ1-1; D gene ambiguous. Germline loops: CDR1 SGHDT, CDR2 YYEEEE. The CDR3 length is 13 residues. The V gene lost 5 bases and the J gene lost 1 base, with 9 bases spanning the gap. Here the CDR3 reads CASRIRQNTEAFF. The CDR3 DNA reads TGTGCCAGCAGGATTAGACAGAACACTGAAGCTTTCTTT.